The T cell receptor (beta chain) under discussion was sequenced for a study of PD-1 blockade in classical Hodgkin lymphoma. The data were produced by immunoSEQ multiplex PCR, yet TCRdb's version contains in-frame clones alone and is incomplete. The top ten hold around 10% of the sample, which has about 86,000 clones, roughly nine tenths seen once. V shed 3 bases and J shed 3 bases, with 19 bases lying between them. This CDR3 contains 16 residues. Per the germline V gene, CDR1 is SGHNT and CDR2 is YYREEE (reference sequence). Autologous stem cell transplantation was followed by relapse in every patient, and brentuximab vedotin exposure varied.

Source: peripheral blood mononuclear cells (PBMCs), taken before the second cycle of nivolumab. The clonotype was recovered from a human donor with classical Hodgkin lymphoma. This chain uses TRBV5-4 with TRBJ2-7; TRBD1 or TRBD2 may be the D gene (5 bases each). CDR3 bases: TGTGCCAGCAGCTCCCCCTTATCCGGGACGCACTACGAGCAGTACTTC. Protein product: CASSSPLSGTHYEQYF.